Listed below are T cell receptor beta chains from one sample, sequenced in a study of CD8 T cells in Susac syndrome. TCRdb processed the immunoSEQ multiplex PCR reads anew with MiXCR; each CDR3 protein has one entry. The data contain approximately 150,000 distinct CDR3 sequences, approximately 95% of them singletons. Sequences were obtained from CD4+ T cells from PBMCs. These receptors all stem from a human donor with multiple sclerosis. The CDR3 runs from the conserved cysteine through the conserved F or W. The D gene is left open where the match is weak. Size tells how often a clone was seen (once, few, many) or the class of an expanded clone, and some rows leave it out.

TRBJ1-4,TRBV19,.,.,TGTGCCAGTCGGATGGGCGGAGAAAAACTGTTTTTT,CASRMGGEKLFF
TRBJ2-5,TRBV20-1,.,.,TGCAGTGCTAGGGGGGGAGTAGAGACCCAGTACTTC,CSARGGVETQYF
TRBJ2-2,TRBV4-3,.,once,TGCGCCAGCAGCCAAGATCTCACAGGAGCGAACACCGGGGAGCTGTTTTTT,CASSQDLTGANTGELFF
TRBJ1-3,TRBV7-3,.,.,TGTGCCAGCAGCTTAACGGGGATTTCTGGAAACACCATATATTTT,CASSLTGISGNTIYF
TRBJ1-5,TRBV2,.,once,TGTGCCACCCACGAGTCTGAAGCACAGCCCCAGCATTTT,CATHESEAQPQHF
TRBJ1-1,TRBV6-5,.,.,TGTGCCAGCAGTTACTCAATAACGGGGGACACTGAAGCTTTCTTT,CASSYSITGDTEAFF
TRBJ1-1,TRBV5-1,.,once,TGCGCCAGCAGCTTGGCCGTAGGCTGGGGGACTGAAGCTTTCTTT,CASSLAVGWGTEAFF
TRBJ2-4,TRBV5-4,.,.,TGTGCCAGCAGCTTGATGGGTGCCAAAAACATTCAGTACTTC,CASSLMGAKNIQYF
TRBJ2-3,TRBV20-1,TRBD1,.,TGCAGTGCTCGGCCCCTACAGGGGGCAAGGACAGATACGCAGTATTTT,CSARPLQGARTDTQYF
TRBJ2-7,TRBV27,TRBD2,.,TGTGCCAGCCATAAAGGGAGAGCGGGATCCGTGCAGTACTTC,CASHKGRAGSVQYF
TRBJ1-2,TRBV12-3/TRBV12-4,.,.,TGTGCCAGCAGTTTCCTTTACTATGGCTACACCTTC,CASSFLYYGYTF
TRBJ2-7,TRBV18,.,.,TGTGCCAGCTCTCTACCCGGGATTCGAACCTACGAGCAGTACTTC,CASSLPGIRTYEQYF
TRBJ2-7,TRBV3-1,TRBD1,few,TGTGCCAGCACCCCCGGGACAGGCGCCTACGAGCAGTACTTC,CASTPGTGAYEQYF
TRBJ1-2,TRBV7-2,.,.,TGTGCCAGCAGTCAATGGGTGACAGTCGACTATGGCTACACCTTC,CASSQWVTVDYGYTF
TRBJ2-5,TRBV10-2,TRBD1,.,TGCGCCAGCAGTGCCCGGACAGGGGGCGAGGTGACCCAGTACTTC,CASSARTGGEVTQYF
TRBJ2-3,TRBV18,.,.,TGTGCCAGCTCACCACCGACAGCGCGGAGGGCAGATACGCAGTATTTT,CASSPPTARRADTQYF
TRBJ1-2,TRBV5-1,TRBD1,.,TGCGCCAGCAGCTTGGGGACAGGTCTCTATGGCTACACCTTC,CASSLGTGLYGYTF
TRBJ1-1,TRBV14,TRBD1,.,TGTGCCAGCAGCCCGCTGGGACAGGCGAACACTGAAGCTTTCTTT,CASSPLGQANTEAFF
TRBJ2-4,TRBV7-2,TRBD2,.,TGTGCCAGCAGCCCCGGGCTAGCGGGAGGAAACATTCAGTACTTC,CASSPGLAGGNIQYF
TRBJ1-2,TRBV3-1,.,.,TGTGCCAGCAGCCAAGAGTCGGCAGGAGCTAACTATGGCTACACCTTC,CASSQESAGANYGYTF
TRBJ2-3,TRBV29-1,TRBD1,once,TGCAGCGTTGACAGGGGGACAGATACGCAGTATTTT,CSVDRGTDTQYF
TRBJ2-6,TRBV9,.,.,TGTGCCAGCAGCCCTCAACAGGGTTCTGGGGCCAACGTCCTGACTTTC,CASSPQQGSGANVLTF
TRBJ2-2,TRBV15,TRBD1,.,TGTGCCACCAGCCGACAGGGCTCGAACACCGGGGAGCTGTTTTTT,CATSRQGSNTGELFF
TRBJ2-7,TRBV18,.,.,TGTGCCAGCTCACCAAAGGGTACCTACGAGCAGTACTTC,CASSPKGTYEQYF
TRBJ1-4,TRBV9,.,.,TGTGCCAGCAGCGTAGGCTCAGGCTTTAATGAAAAACTGTTTTTT,CASSVGSGFNEKLFF
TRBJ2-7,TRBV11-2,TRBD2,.,TGTGCCAGCAGGCTAGCGGGAGGGTCCTCCTACGAGCAGTACTTC,CASRLAGGSSYEQYF
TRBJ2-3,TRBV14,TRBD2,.,TGTGCCAGCAGCCAAAGACTAGCGGCCCGAACAGATACGCAGTATTTT,CASSQRLAARTDTQYF
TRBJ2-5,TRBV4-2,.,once,TGTGCCAGCAGCCAAGATGGAAGAGAGGAGACCCAGTACTTC,CASSQDGREETQYF
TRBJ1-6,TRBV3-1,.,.,TGTGCCAGCAGCCTCGGGACGGAAAATTCACCCCTCCACTTT,CASSLGTENSPLHF
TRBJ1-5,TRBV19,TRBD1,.,TGTGCCAGTAGTATCGCACAGGGGAGGAATCAGCCCCAGCATTTT,CASSIAQGRNQPQHF
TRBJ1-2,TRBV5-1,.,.,TGCGCCAGCAGCTTGGACCAGATGGGCTATGGCTACACCTTC,CASSLDQMGYGYTF
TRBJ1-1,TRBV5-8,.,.,TGTGCCAGCAGCTTCACTTTGGTCGCTTTCTTT,CASSFTLVAFF
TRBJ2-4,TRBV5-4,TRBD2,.,TGTGCCAGCAGCCTAGGACTAGCGGTAGCCAAAAACATTCAGTACTTC,CASSLGLAVAKNIQYF
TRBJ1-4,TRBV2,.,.,TGTGCCAGCAGAACAGAGGAAAAACTGTTTTTT,CASRTEEKLFF
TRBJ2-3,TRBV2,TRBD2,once,TGTGCCAGCAGTGCCCAGCGGGGGCGGGGGGATACGCAGTATTTT,CASSAQRGRGDTQYF
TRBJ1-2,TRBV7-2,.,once,TGTGCCAGCAGCCCGGACAGAACTAACTATGGCTACACCTTC,CASSPDRTNYGYTF
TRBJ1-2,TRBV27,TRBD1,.,TGTGCCAGCACCCTAACAGGGGGCAGAGGGTATGGCTACACCTTC,CASTLTGGRGYGYTF
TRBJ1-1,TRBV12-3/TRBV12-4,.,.,TGTGCCAGCAGTTTAGGGGGAGGGCGGGGTGAAGCTTTCTTT,CASSLGGGRGEAFF
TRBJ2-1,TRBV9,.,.,TGTGCCAGCAGGTCCCCGCAGGACCACCACAATGAGCAGTTCTTC,CASRSPQDHHNEQFF
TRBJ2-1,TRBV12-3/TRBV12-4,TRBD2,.,TGTGCCAGCAGTCTCCGACTAGCTCGCTCCTACAATGAGCAGTTCTTC,CASSLRLARSYNEQFF
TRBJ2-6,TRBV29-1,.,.,TGCAGCGTTGTTGCGGGCGGTGGGGCCAACGTCCTGACTTTC,CSVVAGGGANVLTF
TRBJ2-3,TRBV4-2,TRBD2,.,TGTGCCAGCAGCCAAGAGACCAACGGGGGGTCAGATACGCAGTATTTT,CASSQETNGGSDTQYF
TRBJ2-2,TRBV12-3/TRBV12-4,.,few,TGTGCCAGCAGTTCATCCGTGGGGACCGGGGAGCTGTTTTTT,CASSSSVGTGELFF
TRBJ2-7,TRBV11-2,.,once,TGTGCCAGCAGCTCCGGGGGCAACTACGAGCAGTACTTC,CASSSGGNYEQYF
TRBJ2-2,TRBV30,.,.,TGTGCCTGGAGTACATCGGCGGGCACCGGGGAGCTGTTTTTT,CAWSTSAGTGELFF
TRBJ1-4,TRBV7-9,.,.,TGTGCCAGCAGCCAAGAACGGGGGGAAAAACTGTTTTTT,CASSQERGEKLFF
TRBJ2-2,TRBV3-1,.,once,TGTGCCAGCAGCCTTAACAGGGCGAACACCGGGGAGCTGTTTTTT,CASSLNRANTGELFF
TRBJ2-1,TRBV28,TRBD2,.,TGTGCCAGCAGTCAAGGGACTAGCGGGAGCGATGAGCAGTTCTTC,CASSQGTSGSDEQFF
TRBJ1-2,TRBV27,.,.,TGTGCCAGCAGTTCGGGAGCCCGGGGGAACTATGGCTACACCTTC,CASSSGARGNYGYTF
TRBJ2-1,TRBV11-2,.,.,TGTGCCAGCAGCCTGAACGGGGGTAGCCGATTAGGTGAGCAGTTCTTC,CASSLNGGSRLGEQFF
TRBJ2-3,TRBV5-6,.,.,TGTGCCAGCAGCTTGGGACAGACTAGCACAGATACGCAGTATTTT,CASSLGQTSTDTQYF
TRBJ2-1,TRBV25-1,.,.,TGTGCCAGCAGTGATCAAAGGGCCTACAATGAGCAGTTCTTC,CASSDQRAYNEQFF
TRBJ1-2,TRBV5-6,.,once,TGTGCCAGCAGCTTGCCGGCGTTGGGCTACACCTTC,CASSLPALGYTF
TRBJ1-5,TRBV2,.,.,TGTGCCAGCAGGTACCAGACGGGACAGCCCCAGCATTTT,CASRYQTGQPQHF